One sample yielded the 8 T cell receptor beta chains listed below, sequenced in a study of blood T cell repertoires in COVID-19. The assay was immunoSEQ multiplex PCR, and TCRdb's table has in-frame clones only and misses some. The data show about 160,000 clones, with 81% seen just once and about 5% held by the top ten. Sequenced: PBMCs or T cells enriched from blood (not recorded which). Source of these receptors: a woman aged 40 to 50 with acute COVID-19.

The chain links TRBV19 to TRBJ1-1; maybe TRBD1 (5 bases). V lost 5 bases to trimming and J lost 1 base, with 14 bases between them. The CDR3 runs to 15 residues. Germline V gene data show CDR1 as LNHDA and CDR2 as SQIVND (reference sequence). The CDR3 region is CASSPLEGPNTEAFF. Written as DNA, the CDR3 is TGTGCCAGTAGTCCATTGGAGGGGCCGAACACTGAAGCTTTCTTT.

The chain carries TRBV9 and TRBJ2-5; D is possibly TRBD2 (7 bases). The germline V gene has CDR1 SGDLS and CDR2 YYNGEE. The V and J ends lost 2 bases and 5 bases respectively, with 16 bases between them. This CDR3 is 15 amino acids long. CDR3 sequence: CASSVTRGRGETQYF. DNA for the CDR3: TGTGCCAGCAGCGTGACGCGGGGGCGCGGGGAGACCCAGTACTTC.

The CDR3 protein is CASSPVAGLGETQYF. CDR3 in DNA: TGCGCCAGCAGCCCCGTAGCGGGCCTGGGGGAGACCCAGTACTTC. The V gene is TRBV5-1, the J gene TRBJ2-5; 7 bases are shared with TRBD2. V shed 4 bases and J 5 bases; nucleotides not matched to a gene: 11. The CDR3 loop spans 15 amino acids. The germline CDR1 and CDR2 sequences are SGHRS and YFSETQ.

This clone was detected only once. This chain joins TRBV15 and TRBJ2-5; D not resolved. There are 13 residues in the CDR3. CDR1 is LNHNV, CDR2 YYDKDF, per germline (reference sequence). V lost 1 base, J lost 5 bases, and 8 bases lay in between. This CDR3 is CATSRVARETQYF. The DNA for the CDR3 is TGTGCCACCAGCAGAGTCGCCCGGGAGACCCAGTACTTC. The complete variable domain, with remaining parts taken from reference TRBV15 and TRBJ2-5, reads DAMVIQNPRYQVTQFGKPVTLSCSQTLNHNVMYWYQQKSSQAPKLLFHYYDKDFNNEADTPDNFQSRRPNTSFCFLDIRSPGLGDTAMYLCATSRVARETQYFGPGTRLLVL.

The chain couples TRBV19 to TRBJ2-4, with TRBD2 as a possible D gene (6 bases). V was pared by 1 base and J by 3 bases, with 22 bases between. This CDR3 has 19 residues. Germline V gene sequence: CDR1 LNHDA, CDR2 SQIVND (reference sequence). The CDR3 loop reads CASSIVGGRSQDGKNIQYF. CDR3 sequence (DNA): TGTGCCAGTAGTATAGTGGGGGGTAGGTCACAGGACGGCAAAAACATTCAGTACTTC.

V and J are TRBV24-1 and TRBJ1-2; D is ambiguous. This CDR3 is built from 12 residues. Trimming removed 7 bases at V and 4 bases at J, with 9 bases between. The germline V gene encodes CDR1 KGHDR and CDR2 SFDVKD. CDR3 protein: CATSPGSYGYTF. The CDR3 DNA is TGTGCCACCAGCCCCGGGTCCTATGGCTACACCTTC.

The chain uses TRBV11-2 and TRBJ1-6; a possible D gene is TRBD1 (5 bases). Germline V gives CDR1 SGHAT, CDR2 FQNNGV. V was trimmed by 2 bases and J by 8 bases, leaving 13 bases between them. The length of the CDR3 is 15 residues. The CDR3 loop is CASSLRRGMDSPLHF. For the CDR3, the DNA is TGTGCCAGCAGCTTAAGGAGGGGAATGGATTCACCCCTCCACTTT.

This chain joins TRBV5-1 and TRBJ2-7; perhaps TRBD2 as D (5 bases). CDR3 length: 15 amino acids. Germline CDR1 and CDR2: SGHRS and YFSETQ. Between the trimmed V and J ends, which lost 4 bases and 0 bases, there was a span of 14 bases. As DNA, the CDR3 is TGCGCCAGCAGCACCGGCCGGGGAAGCTCCTACGAGCAGTACTTC. This gives the protein CASSTGRGSSYEQYF. The complete variable domain, with remaining parts taken from reference TRBV5-1 and TRBJ2-7, reads KAGVTQTPRYLIKTRGQQVTLSCSPISGHRSVSWYQQTPGQGLQFLFEYFSETQRNKGNFPGRFSGRQFSNSRSEMNVSTLELGDSALYLCASSTGRGSSYEQYFGPGTRLTVT.